Listed below are T cell receptor beta chains from one sample, sequenced in a study of shared clonotypes between healthy human individuals. Assay: immunoSEQ multiplex PCR; the TCRdb copy retains only in-frame clones and omits some. This repertoire shows 800,000 to 1,200,000 clones, around 78% found once; its top ten account for under 0.6%. Sequencing was done on a sample of memory CD4+ T cells from PBMCs. These receptor sequences come from a man aged 18 to 29 in good health. Some clones in this sample may be carry-over from other donors' samples. The CDR3 runs from the conserved cysteine through the conserved F or W. The D gene is left open where the match is weak. The size of a clone is reported for some rows only, either as once, few or many, or as a class for expanded clones.

V gene: TRBV15
D gene: TRBD1
CDR3 length: 14
clone size: few
J gene: TRBJ2-2
CDR3 DNA: TGTGCCACCAGCGGAACAACAGGGGACGGGGAGCTGTTTTTT
CDR3 protein: CATSGTTGDGELFF

V gene: TRBV19
D gene: TRBD2
CDR3 length: 15
clone size: many
J gene: TRBJ2-5
CDR3 DNA: TGTGCCAGTAGTAGACGGGAGGGCCTGGGTGAGACCCAGTACTTC
CDR3 protein: CASSRREGLGETQYF

V gene: TRBV6-1
D gene: NA
CDR3 length: 14
clone size: NA
J gene: TRBJ1-2
CDR3 DNA: TGTGCCAGCAGTGAACAGCTAAGCGAAAGAGGCTACACCTTC
CDR3 protein: CASSEQLSERGYTF

V gene: TRBV7-9
D gene: NA
CDR3 length: 14
clone size: NA
J gene: TRBJ1-1
CDR3 DNA: TGTGCCAGCAGCCTAGACGGGACGGCTTTTAAAGCTTTCTTT
CDR3 protein: CASSLDGTAFKAFF

V gene: TRBV7-2
D gene: NA
CDR3 length: 14
clone size: NA
J gene: TRBJ1-2
CDR3 DNA: TGTGCCAGCAGCTTAGCTGCTATCGGCTATGGCTACACCTTC
CDR3 protein: CASSLAAIGYGYTF

V gene: TRBV4-3
D gene: TRBD2
CDR3 length: 18
clone size: few
J gene: TRBJ2-3
CDR3 DNA: TGCGCCAGCAGCCAAGGCGCTAGCGGGAACAGCGGGGGAGATACGCAGTATTTT
CDR3 protein: CASSQGASGNSGGDTQYF

V gene: TRBV4-3
D gene: NA
CDR3 length: 17
clone size: NA
J gene: TRBJ2-1
CDR3 DNA: TGCGCCAGCAGCCAAGAGACGGGAGTTCGGCTTCGGGATGAGCAGTTCTTC
CDR3 protein: CASSQETGVRLRDEQFF

V gene: TRBV11-2
D gene: NA
CDR3 length: 13
clone size: NA
J gene: TRBJ2-7
CDR3 DNA: TGTGCCAGCAGCTTCCCCGGGACCTACGAGCAGTACTTC
CDR3 protein: CASSFPGTYEQYF

V gene: TRBV7-3
D gene: NA
CDR3 length: 13
clone size: few
J gene: TRBJ2-5
CDR3 DNA: TGTGCCAGCAGCTTGGTACCCCAAGAGACCCAGTACTTC
CDR3 protein: CASSLVPQETQYF

V gene: TRBV15
D gene: TRBD1
CDR3 length: 14
clone size: once
J gene: TRBJ1-1
CDR3 DNA: TGTGCCACCAGCAGAGATCTGGACAGGGGTCGAGCTTTCTTT
CDR3 protein: CATSRDLDRGRAFF

V gene: TRBV5-4
D gene: TRBD2
CDR3 length: 15
clone size: NA
J gene: TRBJ2-7
CDR3 DNA: TGTGCCAGCAGCTTGGATAGCGGGCGGGAATCCGAGCAGTACTTC
CDR3 protein: CASSLDSGRESEQYF

V gene: TRBV6-5
D gene: TRBD1
CDR3 length: 15
clone size: NA
J gene: TRBJ2-7
CDR3 DNA: TGTGCCAGCAGTTACACCACGGGACAGTCCTACGAGCAGTACTTC
CDR3 protein: CASSYTTGQSYEQYF

V gene: TRBV7-9
D gene: NA
CDR3 length: 15
clone size: few
J gene: TRBJ2-1
CDR3 DNA: TGTGGCGGACCAATTGCGGGAAAGGATGACAATGAGCAGTTCTTC
CDR3 protein: CGGPIAGKDDNEQFF

V gene: TRBV2
D gene: TRBD1
CDR3 length: 13
clone size: NA
J gene: TRBJ2-5
CDR3 DNA: TGTGCCAGCAATCGGGACAGCCAAGAGACCCAGTACTTC
CDR3 protein: CASNRDSQETQYF

V gene: TRBV7-2
D gene: NA
CDR3 length: 15
clone size: NA
J gene: TRBJ2-1
CDR3 DNA: TGTGCCAGCAGCTTTGGTATTGGGGGTCAGAATGAGCAGTTCTTC
CDR3 protein: CASSFGIGGQNEQFF

V gene: TRBV6-1
D gene: TRBD2
CDR3 length: 15
clone size: NA
J gene: TRBJ2-7
CDR3 DNA: TGTGCCAGCAGTGATACTAGCGGGAGCTTTCGTGAGCAGTACTTC
CDR3 protein: CASSDTSGSFREQYF

V gene: TRBV30
D gene: NA
CDR3 length: 13
clone size: NA
J gene: TRBJ2-7
CDR3 DNA: TGTGCCTGGAGTGTATGGGGTTTGGGGGAGCAGTACTTC
CDR3 protein: CAWSVWGLGEQYF

V gene: TRBV5-1
D gene: NA
CDR3 length: 13
clone size: NA
J gene: TRBJ1-5
CDR3 DNA: TGCGCCAGCAGCTTGGCCGGTGGTCAGCCCCAGCATTTT
CDR3 protein: CASSLAGGQPQHF

V gene: TRBV12-2
D gene: NA
CDR3 length: 15
clone size: NA
J gene: TRBJ2-7
CDR3 DNA: TGTGCAAGTCGCTTTCGAAAGGGACCGAAAGGGGAGCAGTACTTC
CDR3 protein: CASRFRKGPKGEQYF

V gene: TRBV7-8
D gene: NA
CDR3 length: 14
clone size: NA
J gene: TRBJ2-5
CDR3 DNA: TGTGCCAGCAGCTTTGTGTCGGGGATCGGGGCCCAGTACTTC
CDR3 protein: CASSFVSGIGAQYF

V gene: TRBV6-1
D gene: NA
CDR3 length: 15
clone size: NA
J gene: TRBJ1-2
CDR3 DNA: TGTGCCAGCAGGGGGGTTGAGGGCGCCGGCTATGGCTACACCTTC
CDR3 protein: CASRGVEGAGYGYTF

V gene: TRBV5-1
D gene: TRBD1
CDR3 length: 17
clone size: NA
J gene: TRBJ2-1
CDR3 DNA: TGCGCCAGCAGCTGGAACTTACAGGGGGCCTCCTACAATGAGCAGTTCTTC
CDR3 protein: CASSWNLQGASYNEQFF

V gene: TRBV11-2
D gene: NA
CDR3 length: 18
clone size: NA
J gene: TRBJ2-1
CDR3 DNA: TGTGCCAGCAGCCTCAGATGGATGGGGCCTAGCTCCTACAATGAGCAGTTCTTC
CDR3 protein: CASSLRWMGPSSYNEQFF

V gene: TRBV19
D gene: TRBD1
CDR3 length: 13
clone size: few
J gene: TRBJ1-1
CDR3 DNA: TGTGCCAGCCGTCCGGGACAGGGCTTAAAAGCTTTCTTT
CDR3 protein: CASRPGQGLKAFF

V gene: TRBV7-2
D gene: NA
CDR3 length: 12
clone size: NA
J gene: TRBJ1-2
CDR3 DNA: TGTGCCAGCAGCTTATTAGCTTATGGCTACACCTTC
CDR3 protein: CASSLLAYGYTF

V gene: TRBV2
D gene: TRBD2
CDR3 length: 14
clone size: few
J gene: TRBJ2-1
CDR3 DNA: TGTGCCAGCCTGGCACTAGCGGGATACAATGAGCAGTTCTTC
CDR3 protein: CASLALAGYNEQFF

V gene: TRBV28
D gene: TRBD1
CDR3 length: 15
clone size: NA
J gene: TRBJ1-5
CDR3 DNA: TGTGCCAGCAGTTTCGAGACAGGGGTAACTCAGCCCCAGCATTTT
CDR3 protein: CASSFETGVTQPQHF

V gene: TRBV5-1
D gene: TRBD1
CDR3 length: 14
clone size: NA
J gene: TRBJ1-1
CDR3 DNA: TGCGCCAGCGTCCGGGACAGGGGGGACACTGAAGCTTTCTTT
CDR3 protein: CASVRDRGDTEAFF

V gene: TRBV5-1
D gene: NA
CDR3 length: 14
clone size: NA
J gene: TRBJ1-4
CDR3 DNA: TGCGCCAGCATGAGCGGGTCTATAAATGAAAAACTGTTTTTT
CDR3 protein: CASMSGSINEKLFF

V gene: TRBV5-1
D gene: TRBD2
CDR3 length: 16
clone size: NA
J gene: TRBJ2-3
CDR3 DNA: TGCGCCAGCAACCGCTGGGGCGGGAGTGGCCCAGATACGCAGTATTTT
CDR3 protein: CASNRWGGSGPDTQYF

V gene: TRBV5-6
D gene: NA
CDR3 length: 15
clone size: NA
J gene: TRBJ2-3
CDR3 DNA: TGTGCCAGCAGCTTGGCAGGAACAGGGCCAGATACGCAGTATTTT
CDR3 protein: CASSLAGTGPDTQYF

V gene: TRBV7-6
D gene: TRBD1
CDR3 length: 14
clone size: NA
J gene: TRBJ1-1
CDR3 DNA: TGTGCCAGCAGCTTAGGACAGGGGGGCGCTGAAGCTTTCTTT
CDR3 protein: CASSLGQGGAEAFF

V gene: TRBV11-3
D gene: NA
CDR3 length: 15
clone size: NA
J gene: TRBJ2-1
CDR3 DNA: TGTGCCAGCAGCCTAAACCCATACTCCTACAATGAGCAGTTCTTC
CDR3 protein: CASSLNPYSYNEQFF

V gene: TRBV25-1
D gene: TRBD1
CDR3 length: 13
clone size: NA
J gene: TRBJ2-7
CDR3 DNA: TGTGCCAGCAGGTCGGACAGGGGCCACGAGCAGTACTTC
CDR3 protein: CASRSDRGHEQYF

V gene: TRBV18
D gene: NA
CDR3 length: 14
clone size: NA
J gene: TRBJ1-2
CDR3 DNA: TGTGCCAGCTCACCTACAGGAGATCACTATGGCTACACCTTC
CDR3 protein: CASSPTGDHYGYTF

V gene: TRBV6-1
D gene: NA
CDR3 length: 17
clone size: NA
J gene: TRBJ1-3
CDR3 DNA: TGTGCCAGCAGTGAAATAAGATTGGAGATTGGCGGAAACACCATATATTTT
CDR3 protein: CASSEIRLEIGGNTIYF

V gene: TRBV28
D gene: NA
CDR3 length: 11
clone size: few
J gene: TRBJ1-5
CDR3 DNA: TGTGCCAGCAGTCAGAGTCAGCCCCAGCATTTT
CDR3 protein: CASSQSQPQHF

V gene: TRBV7-2
D gene: NA
CDR3 length: 14
clone size: NA
J gene: TRBJ2-3
CDR3 DNA: TGTGCCAGCAGCTTAGGCATTAACACAGATACGCAGTATTTT
CDR3 protein: CASSLGINTDTQYF

V gene: TRBV4-1
D gene: TRBD2
CDR3 length: 16
clone size: NA
J gene: TRBJ2-7
CDR3 DNA: TGCGCCAGCAGCCAACGTTCCTTTAGCGGGAGTAACGAGCAGTACTTC
CDR3 protein: CASSQRSFSGSNEQYF

V gene: TRBV6-6
D gene: NA
CDR3 length: 15
clone size: NA
J gene: TRBJ1-5
CDR3 DNA: TGTGCCAGCAGTTACTCGTCCTTAGACAATCAGCCCCAGCATTTT
CDR3 protein: CASSYSSLDNQPQHF

V gene: TRBV28
D gene: NA
CDR3 length: 14
clone size: NA
J gene: TRBJ1-5
CDR3 DNA: TGTGCCAGCAGTCTCCGGGATCACGATCAGCCCCAGCATTTT
CDR3 protein: CASSLRDHDQPQHF

V gene: TRBV11-3
D gene: NA
CDR3 length: 12
clone size: NA
J gene: TRBJ2-3
CDR3 DNA: TGTGCCAGCAGCTCTGCTTCCGATACGCAGTATTTT
CDR3 protein: CASSSASDTQYF

V gene: TRBV6-5
D gene: NA
CDR3 length: 14
clone size: NA
J gene: TRBJ1-1
CDR3 DNA: TGTGCCAGCAAGGGGGATCAGGGGCGCACTGAAGCTTTCTTT
CDR3 protein: CASKGDQGRTEAFF

V gene: TRBV4-1
D gene: NA
CDR3 length: 16
clone size: NA
J gene: TRBJ1-4
CDR3 DNA: TGCGCCAGCAGCCAAGGGACCTTACACGGGAATGAAAAACTGTTTTTT
CDR3 protein: CASSQGTLHGNEKLFF

V gene: TRBV5-1
D gene: TRBD1
CDR3 length: 15
clone size: NA
J gene: TRBJ2-2
CDR3 DNA: TGCGCCAGCAGCTTAAGACAGGGCCGCACCGGGGAGCTGTTTTTT
CDR3 protein: CASSLRQGRTGELFF

V gene: TRBV30
D gene: TRBD1
CDR3 length: 14
clone size: NA
J gene: TRBJ2-4
CDR3 DNA: TGTGCCTGGAGTCCGGGACAGGGGGATGTCATTCAGTACTTC
CDR3 protein: CAWSPGQGDVIQYF

V gene: TRBV18
D gene: TRBD2
CDR3 length: 18
clone size: few
J gene: TRBJ2-5
CDR3 DNA: TGTGCCAGCTCACGGGGACTAGCGGGAGGGCGAAATGAAGAGACCCAGTACTTC
CDR3 protein: CASSRGLAGGRNEETQYF

V gene: TRBV18
D gene: NA
CDR3 length: 16
clone size: NA
J gene: TRBJ1-1
CDR3 DNA: TGTGCCAGCTCACCACCAACTCCCGGATCGAACACTGAAGCTTTCTTT
CDR3 protein: CASSPPTPGSNTEAFF

V gene: TRBV5-1
D gene: NA
CDR3 length: 14
clone size: NA
J gene: TRBJ2-7
CDR3 DNA: TGCGCCAGCAGCCCGGACAGGGAGGGCTACGAGCAGTACTTC
CDR3 protein: CASSPDREGYEQYF

V gene: TRBV7-8
D gene: NA
CDR3 length: 14
clone size: NA
J gene: TRBJ2-5
CDR3 DNA: TGTGCCAGCAGCTTAGGTCTAGCGAGTGGGACCCAGTACTTC
CDR3 protein: CASSLGLASGTQYF

V gene: TRBV5-4
D gene: TRBD2
CDR3 length: 16
clone size: NA
J gene: TRBJ2-1
CDR3 DNA: TGTGCCAGCAGCTTGGGGGGTAGCGGGCCATACAATGAGCAGTTCTTC
CDR3 protein: CASSLGGSGPYNEQFF

V gene: TRBV29-1
D gene: NA
CDR3 length: 13
clone size: NA
J gene: TRBJ2-7
CDR3 DNA: TGCAGCGTCAAAGACTCCCCGGGGAGCGAGCAGTACTTC
CDR3 protein: CSVKDSPGSEQYF

V gene: TRBV28
D gene: TRBD1
CDR3 length: 15
clone size: NA
J gene: TRBJ1-5
CDR3 DNA: TGTGCCAGCAGTTATGGCGGGACAGCAAATCAGCCCCAGCATTTT
CDR3 protein: CASSYGGTANQPQHF

V gene: TRBV30
D gene: NA
CDR3 length: 12
clone size: few
J gene: TRBJ1-1
CDR3 DNA: TGTGCCTGGACTCCCGAGAACACTGAAGCTTTCTTT
CDR3 protein: CAWTPENTEAFF

V gene: TRBV6-6
D gene: NA
CDR3 length: 14
clone size: NA
J gene: TRBJ1-5
CDR3 DNA: TGTGCCAGCAGTTATGGGCAGGCACCTCAGCCCCAGCATTTT
CDR3 protein: CASSYGQAPQPQHF